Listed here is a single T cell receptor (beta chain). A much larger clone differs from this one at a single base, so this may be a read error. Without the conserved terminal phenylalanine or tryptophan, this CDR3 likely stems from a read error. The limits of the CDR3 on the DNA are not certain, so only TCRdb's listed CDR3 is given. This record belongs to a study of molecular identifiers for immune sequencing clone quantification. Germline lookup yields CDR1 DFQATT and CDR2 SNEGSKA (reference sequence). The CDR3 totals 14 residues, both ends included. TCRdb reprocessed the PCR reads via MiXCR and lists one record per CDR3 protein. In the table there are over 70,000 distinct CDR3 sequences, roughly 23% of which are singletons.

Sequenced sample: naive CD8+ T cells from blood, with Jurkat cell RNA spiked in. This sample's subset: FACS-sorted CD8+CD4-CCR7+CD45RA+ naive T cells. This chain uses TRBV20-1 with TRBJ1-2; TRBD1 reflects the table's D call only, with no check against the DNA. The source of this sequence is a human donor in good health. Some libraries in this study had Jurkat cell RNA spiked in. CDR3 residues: CSAKVTGVLNDYTC.